The next 14 T cell receptor beta chains were all read from a single sample in a study of post-analysis software for immune sequencing data. Study-level results: With TRBV5-6, TRBV5-1 and TRBV20-1 included, about five TRBV segments were more frequent in patients than in controls.

cDNA libraries for TCR beta contained unique molecular identifiers. Each CDR3 protein gets one entry after TCRdb re-called the PCR reads with MiXCR. The sample includes around 770,000 distinct CDR3 sequences, roughly 46% of them seen just once. These receptors' antigens are unknown. The sequenced sample consisted of blood. The origin of the receptors is a girl between 5 and 17 years old with multiple sclerosis.

The CDR3 is CASSSASSDPLEQYF. DNA of the CDR3: TGTGCCAGCAGCTCCGCCTCTAGCGACCCTTTGGAGCAGTACTTC. The chain uses TRBV7-9 and TRBJ2-7; D is perhaps TRBD2 (6 bases). CDR1 and CDR2 from the germline V gene are SEHNR and FQNEAQ (reference sequence). V was shortened by 4 bases and J by 7 bases, with 20 bases between the two germline ends. The CDR3 is made up of 15 amino acids.

V gene TRBV3-1 combines with J gene TRBJ2-5; tentatively, D is TRBD1 (5 bases). The CDR3 has 14 residues. CDR1 is LGHDT and CDR2 is YNNKEL in the germline V gene (reference sequence). Trimming left V 1 base short and J 5 bases short, with 11 bases between. For the CDR3, the DNA is TGTGCCAGCAGCCAAGTCAGGGCTGCGGAGACCCAGTACTTC. Amino acid sequence: CASSQVRAAETQYF.

As regards this clonotype: One junction end disagrees with the germline gene, perhaps due to a read error. The rearrangement links TRBV12-3 or TRBV12-4 to TRBJ1-6, with D unclear. CDR3 length: 13 residues. The CDR3 region has the DNA TGTGCCAGCACCTCATCCTATAATTTACCCCTCCACTTT. Its translation is CASTSSYNLPLHF.

The chain is built from TRBV7-2 and TRBJ2-5, with TRBD1 matching 7 bases. Unmatched junction bases numbered 5, after V lost 5 bases and J lost 2 bases. Germline V CDR1 and CDR2: SGHTA, FQGNSA. The CDR3 is 14 residues long. The CDR3 sequence is CASSLVRGQETQYF. The CDR3 coding sequence is TGTGCCAGCAGCCTAGTCAGGGGGCAAGAGACCCAGTACTTC.

A single count supports this clonotype. The chain joins TRBV14 to TRBJ2-2; D ambiguous. CDR1 and CDR2 (germline): SGHDN, FVKESK. This CDR3 is built from 14 residues. Trimming cost V 0 bases and J 4 bases, with 6 bases left between them. CDR3 protein: CASSQDSATGELFF. The CDR3 DNA reads TGTGCCAGCAGCCAAGATTCGGCCACCGGGGAGCTGTTTTTT.

The chain links TRBV7-8 to TRBJ2-3, with 7 bases matching TRBD2. CDR3 size: 15 residues. CDR1 and CDR2 from the germline V gene are SGHVS and FQNEAQ. V shed 3 bases and J 6 bases; nucleotides not matched to a gene: 9. In DNA, the CDR3 is TGTGCCAGCAGCTTCTTAGGACTAGTCTCTGATACGCAGTATTTT. It translates to CASSFLGLVSDTQYF.

This clonotype has just a few counts. The V gene is TRBV29-1, the J gene TRBJ2-3; a possible D gene is TRBD1 (5 bases). The germline gives CDR1 SQVTM, CDR2 ANQGSEA. V lost 7 bases to trimming and J lost 0 bases, with 11 bases between them. The CDR3 consists of 13 residues. The DNA of the CDR3 is TGCAGCGGGGGCGGAGCGAGCACAGATACGCAGTATTTT. It specifies CSGGGASTDTQYF.

This clonotype was observed a few times. The V call is TRBV28, the J call TRBJ1-5, with D uncertain. The V end was cut by 4 bases, the J end by 4 bases, with 5 bases between. Germline CDR1 and CDR2: MDHEN and SYDVKM. This CDR3 contains 12 residues. CDR3 loop: CASSSANQPQHF. In DNA form, the CDR3 reads TGTGCCAGCAGTTCAGCTAATCAGCCCCAGCATTTT.

This chain uses TRBV29-1 with TRBJ2-3; D is unclear. Germline assignment: CDR1 SQVTM and CDR2 ANQGSEA. CDR3 size: 11 residues. Trimming took off 7 bases at V and 4 bases at J, with 9 bases between the two ends. CDR3: CSGRAADTQYF. In DNA form, the CDR3 reads TGCAGCGGCCGGGCGGCAGATACGCAGTATTTT.

The chain is built from TRBV6-6 and TRBJ1-2; 8 positions agree with TRBD1. V lost 0 bases, J lost 5 bases, and 8 bases stayed unmatched. The germline gives CDR1 MNHNY, CDR2 SVGAGI (reference sequence). There are 16 residues in the CDR3. The CDR3 DNA reads TGTGCCAGCAGTTACTCGGGACACGGGACAGGTTATGGCTACACCTTC. The encoded protein is CASSYSGHGTGYGYTF.

The chain is built from TRBV20-1 and TRBJ1-5; 9 positions agree with TRBD1. The CDR3 covers 16 residues. Germline V CDR1 and CDR2: DFQATT, SNEGSKA (reference sequence). Trimming cost V 7 bases and J 0 bases; bases outside gene matches: 10. Here the CDR3 reads CSVQGQGSYSNQPQHF. The CDR3 nucleotides read TGCAGTGTTCAAGGACAGGGGTCTTATAGCAATCAGCCCCAGCATTTT.

This clonotype was observed many times. The chain has TRBV6-2 or TRBV6-3 and TRBJ2-7, with D uncertain. With 0 bases removed from V and 6 bases from J, the gap between germline ends came to 3 bases. This CDR3 is built from 11 residues. In germline, CDR1 is MNHEY, CDR2 SVGEGT. The CDR3 spells CASSYSSEQYF. For the CDR3, the DNA is TGTGCCAGCAGTTACTCGTCCGAGCAGTACTTC.

The chain couples TRBV7-8 to TRBJ2-5; 14 bases line up with TRBD2. Germline lookup yields CDR1 SGHVS and CDR2 FQNEAQ. This CDR3 is built from 16 residues. V lost 2 bases and J lost 3; bases outside the gene matches: 2. CDR3 sequence reads: CASSLRLAGGEETQYF. The CDR3 nucleotides read TGTGCCAGCAGCTTACGACTAGCGGGAGGGGAAGAGACCCAGTACTTC. Supplemented by reference TRBV7-8 and TRBJ2-5, the full variable domain reads GAGVSQSPRYKVAKRGQDVALRCDPISGHVSLFWYQQALGQGPEFLTYFQNEAQLDKSGLPSDRFFAERPEGSVSTLKIQRTQQEDSAVYLCASSLRLAGGEETQYFGPGTRLLVL.

The chain joins TRBV29-1 to TRBJ2-7; the match to TRBD2 covers 9 bases. The V gene end was trimmed by 3 bases and the J gene end by 3 bases; junction bases not matched to a gene: 6. CDR3 size: 14 residues. In germline, CDR1 is SQVTM, CDR2 ANQGSEA. CDR3 DNA sequence: TGCAGCGTTGAGACCGGGACTAGCAGCTACGAGCAGTACTTC. Protein: CSVETGTSSYEQYF.